This T cell receptor beta chain was observed in a study of technical replicates of blood from several donors. Assay used: immunoSEQ multiplex PCR; TCRdb lists only in-frame clones, some missing. The profile covers more than 60,000 clones, with approximately 90% appearing a single time and 4% to 6.5% taken by the ten largest. The V and J ends lost 3 bases and 0 bases respectively, with 19 bases between them. This CDR3 region has 18 residues. Germline V gives CDR1 SGDLS, CDR2 YYNGEE. This chain connects TRBV9 to TRBJ2-4; maybe TRBD2 (5 bases). The receptor comes from a human donor in good health. Some clones in this sample may be carry-over from other donors' samples. Source material: PBMCs. The CDR3 reads CASSARSDGNIAKNIQYF. The CDR3 DNA reads TGTGCCAGCAGCGCTCGTTCGGACGGGAATATAGCCAAAAACATTCAGTACTTC.